These T cell receptor beta chains were read from a single sample in a study of T cells in Graves' hyperthyroidism and ophthalmopathy. TCRdb redid the calling of the multiplex PCR reads with MiXCR, one entry per CDR3 protein. The table lists 300,000 to 400,000 distinct CDR3 sequences, about 12% of them singletons. Sequences were obtained from blood. Every receptor here comes from a woman younger than 35 with Graves' hyperthyroidism. Each CDR3 is given with its conserved first and last residue. A D gene is named only where the DNA matches it firmly. Clone size is not always given. Where it is, it says once, few, many or a class for expanded clones.

TRBV4-2	.	TRBJ2-7	.	TGTGCCAGCAGCTTGGCCGGTGTAGTCTCCTACGAGCAGTACTTC	CASSLAGVVSYEQYF
TRBV7-9	.	TRBJ2-1	TRBD2	TGTGCCAGCAGCTTTTTAGCTAGTGGGAGGGATGAGCAGTTCTTC	CASSFLASGRDEQFF
TRBV9	many	TRBJ2-3	TRBD2	TGTGCCAGCAGCCCGCCGGGACTAGCGGCCACAGATACGCAGTATTTT	CASSPPGLAATDTQYF
TRBV9	.	TRBJ1-2	.	TGTGCCAGCAGCGCCCCCGGGTCGATTCGGTCTAACTATGGCTACACCTTC	CASSAPGSIRSNYGYTF
TRBV20-1	many	TRBJ2-5	.	TGCAGTGCTTGTTCGGTGAGGGAAGAGACCCAGTACTTC	CSACSVREETQYF
TRBV27	many	TRBJ2-7	TRBD1	TGTGCCAGCAGTTTGACAGGGTCGGGGTACGAGCAGTACTTC	CASSLTGSGYEQYF
TRBV3-1	many	TRBJ1-2	.	TGTGCCAGCAGCCGGGGAAGGGACTTCTCTAACTATGGCTACACCTTC	CASSRGRDFSNYGYTF
TRBV3-1	.	TRBJ2-3	TRBD1	TGTGCCAGCAGCCGGGGACAGGGGCAGAATACGCAGTATTTT	CASSRGQGQNTQYF
TRBV20-1	many	TRBJ1-1	.	TGCAGTGTCGCAGAACGCAGGGGTAGGACTGAAGCTTTCTTT	CSVAERRGRTEAFF
TRBV28	many	TRBJ2-5	.	TGTGCCAGCAGTTTCGGATTAGGGAGGCAAGAGACCCAGTACTTC	CASSFGLGRQETQYF
TRBV6-1	many	TRBJ2-1	.	TGTGCCAGCAGTGAATTCCGGAGCTCCTACAATGAGCAGTTCTTC	CASSEFRSSYNEQFF
TRBV3-1	many	TRBJ1-1	TRBD1	TGTGCCAGCAGCCTATGGACAGGGGGCGAGAACACTGAAGCTTTCTTT	CASSLWTGGENTEAFF
TRBV11-2	many	TRBJ2-1	.	TGTGCCAGCAGCTTACCTTTGGGGTCTGCTGAGCAGTTCTTC	CASSLPLGSAEQFF
TRBV20-1	many	TRBJ1-2	.	TGCAGTGCCGCACCCCAGGGATACTATGGCTACACCTTC	CSAAPQGYYGYTF
TRBV4-1	many	TRBJ1-2	TRBD1	TGCGCCAGCAGGGTGGGAGGGACAGGGGCAAGCTATGGCTACACCTTC	CASRVGGTGASYGYTF
TRBV6-1	many	TRBJ2-3	TRBD1	TGTGCCAGCACAACTACAGGGGGAAGGGCAGATACGCAGTATTTT	CASTTTGGRADTQYF
TRBV19	.	TRBJ2-4	TRBD2	TGTGCCAGTAGCCGGACTAGCTATGACATTCAGTACTTC	CASSRTSYDIQYF
TRBV3-1	many	TRBJ1-1	.	TGTGCCAGCAGCCCCTTGGGAGGGGACATGAACACTGAAGCTTTCTTT	CASSPLGGDMNTEAFF